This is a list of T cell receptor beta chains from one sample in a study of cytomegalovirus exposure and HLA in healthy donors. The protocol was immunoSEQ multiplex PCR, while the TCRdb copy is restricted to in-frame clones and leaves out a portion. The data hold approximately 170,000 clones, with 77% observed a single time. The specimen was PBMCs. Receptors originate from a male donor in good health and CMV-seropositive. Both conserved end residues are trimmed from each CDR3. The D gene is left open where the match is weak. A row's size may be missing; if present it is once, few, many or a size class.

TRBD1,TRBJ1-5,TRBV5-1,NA,ASSLDPGGGGQPQH
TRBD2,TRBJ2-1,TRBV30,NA,AWSKGIGGGAGEQF
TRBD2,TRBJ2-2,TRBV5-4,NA,ASSSGLAGASNTGELF
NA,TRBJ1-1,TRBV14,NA,ASSQNWTPNTEAF
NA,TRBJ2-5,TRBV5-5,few,ASSRGRETQY
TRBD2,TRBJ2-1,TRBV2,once,ASSRGGATYNEQF
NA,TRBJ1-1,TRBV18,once,ASSPSGAVNTEAF
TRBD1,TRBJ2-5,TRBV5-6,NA,ASRGQGGVETQY
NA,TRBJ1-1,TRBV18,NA,ASSWQGNTEAF
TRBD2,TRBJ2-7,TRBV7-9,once,ASSPGGLSSYEQY
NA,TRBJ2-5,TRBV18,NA,ASSHGQEVQETQY
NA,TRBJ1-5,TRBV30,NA,AWSVGGNQPQH
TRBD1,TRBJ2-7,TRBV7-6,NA,ASSASSRTGPNEQY
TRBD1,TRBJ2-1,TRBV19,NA,ASSPGTGYSYNEQF
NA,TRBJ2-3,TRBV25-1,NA,ASRTQGPDTQY
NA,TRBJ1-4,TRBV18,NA,ASSRGREEKLF
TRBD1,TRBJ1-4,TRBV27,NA,ASRRTGGSGKLF
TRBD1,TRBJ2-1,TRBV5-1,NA,ASSLGGQGYEQF
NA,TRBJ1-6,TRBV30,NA,ACFAGDRVSNSPLH
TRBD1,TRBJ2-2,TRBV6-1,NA,ATGGTAYTEELF
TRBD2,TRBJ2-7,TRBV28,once,ASSHPRGEDGEQY
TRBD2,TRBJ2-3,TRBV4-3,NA,ASSQRVRAGGTDTQY
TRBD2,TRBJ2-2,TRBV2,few,ASSERRLAGPNTGELF
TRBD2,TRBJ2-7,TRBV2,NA,ASSGLAYEQY
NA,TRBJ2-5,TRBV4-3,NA,ASSQGLAGETQY
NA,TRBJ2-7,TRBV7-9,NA,ASSQRETESSYEQY
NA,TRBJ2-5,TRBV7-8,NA,ASSRHREETQY
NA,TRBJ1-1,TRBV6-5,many,ASSYMSENTEAF